The T cell receptor (beta chain) described here comes from a study of blood T cell repertoires in COVID-19. Measured with immunoSEQ multiplex PCR; TCRdb has only the in-frame clones, and not every one. Of roughly 190,000 clones listed, approximately 84% were seen once; the top ten hold more than 4.5%. The ends lost 5 bases at V and 2 bases at J; junction bases unmatched: 6. Germline CDR1 SGHTA, CDR2 FQGTGA. CDR3 length equals 15 residues. The gene calls are TRBV7-3 and TRBJ1-3; 7 bases are shared with TRBD1. The TCR was taken from a woman in her seventies with active or convalescent COVID-19. Sequencing was performed on peripheral blood. The CDR3 DNA reads as TGTGCCAGCAGCCCCCACACAGGGGCTGGAAACACCATATATTTT. Translating it yields CASSPHTGAGNTIYF.